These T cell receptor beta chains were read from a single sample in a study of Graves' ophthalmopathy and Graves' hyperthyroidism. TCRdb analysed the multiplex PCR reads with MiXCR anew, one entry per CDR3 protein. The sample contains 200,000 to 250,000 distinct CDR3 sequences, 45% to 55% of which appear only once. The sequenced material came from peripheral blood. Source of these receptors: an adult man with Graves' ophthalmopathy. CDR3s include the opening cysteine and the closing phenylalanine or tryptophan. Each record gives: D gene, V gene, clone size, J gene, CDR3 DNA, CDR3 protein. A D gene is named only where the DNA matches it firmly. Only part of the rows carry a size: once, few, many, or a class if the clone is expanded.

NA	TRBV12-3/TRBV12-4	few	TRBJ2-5	TGTGCCAGCAGCTTAGCGGTGGAGACCCAGTACTTC	CASSLAVETQYF
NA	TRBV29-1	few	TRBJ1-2	TGCAGCGTTCTTGGCAGTAACTATGGCTACACCTTC	CSVLGSNYGYTF
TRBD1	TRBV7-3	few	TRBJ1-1	TGTGCCAGCAGCTTACGGACAGGGGAGGATGAAGCTTTCTTT	CASSLRTGEDEAFF
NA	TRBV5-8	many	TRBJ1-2	TGTGCCAGCAGCTTACAGGGAAGCTATGGCTACACCTTC	CASSLQGSYGYTF
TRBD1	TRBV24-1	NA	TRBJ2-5	TGTGCCAGCAGTCCCTCAGGGGGCCCTGAGACCCAGTACTTC	CASSPSGGPETQYF
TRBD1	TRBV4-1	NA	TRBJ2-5	TGCGCCAGCAGCCAGGACAGGGGTGGGGAGACCCAGTACTTC	CASSQDRGGETQYF
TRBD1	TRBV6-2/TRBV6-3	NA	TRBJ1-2	TGTGCCAGCAGGACCGGGACAGGGAGGATTTATGGCTACACCTTC	CASRTGTGRIYGYTF
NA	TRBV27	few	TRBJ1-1	TGTGCCAGCAGTTCGTCGTTTCGGAACACTGAAGCTTTCTTT	CASSSSFRNTEAFF
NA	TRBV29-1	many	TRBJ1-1	TGCAGCGTTGAGAGCCAGCAACGGGGAGCTTTCTTT	CSVESQQRGAFF
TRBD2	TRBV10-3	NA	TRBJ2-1	TGTGCCATCAGTGAGGCTAGCGGGAGGACCTATGAGCAGTTCTTC	CAISEASGRTYEQFF
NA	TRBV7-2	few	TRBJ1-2	TGTGCCAGCAGCCAACGGACACCCCCGGACTTCTATGGCTACACCTTC	CASSQRTPPDFYGYTF